The 26 T cell receptor beta chains below come from one sample, sequenced in a study of T cell responses to AZD1222 COVID-19 vaccine. The table came from immunoSEQ multiplex PCR; TCRdb's copy has only in-frame clones and leaves some out. The sample lists roughly 97,000 clones, around nine tenths occurring once. The source was peripheral blood, collected on day 0 of AZD1222 vaccination. The origin of the receptors is an adult in good health.

The gene calls are TRBV12-3 or TRBV12-4 and TRBJ1-1; possible D gene TRBD1, 5 bases. The CDR3 spans 13 residues. The germline V and J ends were trimmed by 2 bases and 6 bases, with 10 bases remaining between them. CDR3 sequence reads: CASSLRGIPEAFF. DNA of the CDR3: TGTGCCAGCAGTTTACGGGGGATCCCTGAAGCTTTCTTT.

The V and J genes are TRBV3-1 (or the pseudogene TRBV3-2) and TRBJ1-5; possibly TRBD1 for D (6 bases). V lost 3 bases and J 2 bases, leaving 11 bases between the germline ends. CDR3 length: 15 amino acids. Germline CDR1 LGHDT, CDR2 YNNKEL (reference sequence). The CDR3 loop reads CASSQNRDGNQPQHF. The DNA for the CDR3 is TGTGCCAGCAGCCAGAACAGGGATGGCAATCAGCCCCAGCATTTT.

This chain joins TRBV12-3 or TRBV12-4 and TRBJ1-1, with D perhaps TRBD1 (5 bases). The CDR3 spans 11 residues. Trimming removed 3 bases at V and 7 bases at J, with 6 bases between. CDR3 DNA sequence: TGTGCCAGCAGTTTGGGGCTTGAAGCTTTCTTT. This codes for CASSLGLEAFF.

The rearrangement joins TRBV19 to TRBJ1-5; 7 bases align to TRBD1. CDR1 is LNHDA, CDR2 SQIVND, per germline (reference sequence). V lost 1 base and J lost 4; bases outside the gene matches: 4. The CDR3 spans 15 residues. In nucleotides, the CDR3 is TGTGCCAGTAGTATAGGACAGGGCTTTAATCAGCCCCAGCATTTT. Its protein is CASSIGQGFNQPQHF.

V usage is TRBV6-5 and J usage is TRBJ1-2; no firm D call. V was shortened by 2 bases and J by 8 bases, with 9 bases between the two germline ends. Germline assignment: CDR1 MNHEY and CDR2 SVGAGI. This CDR3 is built from 12 residues. This CDR3 reads CASSYPNAGYTF. The CDR3 DNA follows: TGTGCCAGCAGTTACCCCAACGCGGGCTACACCTTC.

This chain joins TRBV6-5 and TRBJ2-3; TRBD2 agrees at 7 bases. The CDR3 covers 13 residues. J was trimmed by 2 bases and V by 8 bases; bases with no gene match: 4. CDR1 is MNHEY and CDR2 is SVGAGI in the germline V gene. The chain's CDR3 is CASRAGNTDTQYF. CDR3 nucleotides: TGTGCCAGCCGAGCGGGGAACACAGATACGCAGTATTTT.

This chain joins TRBV27 and TRBJ2-2; possible D gene TRBD1, 6 bases. Germline values: CDR1 MNHEY, CDR2 SMNVEV (reference sequence). Deletions cut 6 bases from V and 7 bases from J, with 18 bases between. This CDR3 comprises 15 residues. The CDR3 reads CASRRSRGSVGELFF. The CDR3 bases are TGTGCCAGCAGAAGATCCAGGGGCTCAGTCGGGGAGCTGTTTTTT.

The chain combines TRBV10-3 with TRBJ2-1; D is undetermined. The CDR3 contains 15 residues. CDR1 is ENHRY and CDR2 is SYGVKD in the germline V gene. V dropped 3 bases and J dropped 1 base, with 10 bases sitting between them. CDR3 bases: TGTGCCATCAGTGACCAGGCTAATTCCTACAATGAGCAGTTCTTC. Residues: CAISDQANSYNEQFF.

V usage is TRBV6-1 and J usage is TRBJ2-2; TRBD1 aligns across 8 bases. The length of the CDR3 is 16 residues. The trim removed 4 bases at V and 4 bases at J, leaving 8 bases unmatched. CDR1 is MNHNS and CDR2 is SASEGT in the germline V gene. In DNA, the CDR3 is TGTGCCAGCAGTGGTTCGGACAGGGCGGGCACCGGGGAGCTGTTTTTT. Translating it yields CASSGSDRAGTGELFF.

The chain uses TRBV5-1 and TRBJ2-1, with unresolved D. V lost 0 bases, J lost 5 bases, and 9 bases lay in between. The CDR3 runs 14 residues. Germline V gives CDR1 SGHRS, CDR2 YFSETQ. The CDR3 DNA reads as TGCGCCAGCAGCTTGGCGAACATAAACAATGAGCAGTTCTTC. Amino acids: CASSLANINNEQFF.

This clone occurred once. The rearrangement joins TRBV18 to TRBJ1-6; D gene uncertain. Germline assignment: CDR1 KGHSH and CDR2 LQKENI. The CDR3 sequence is 12 residues long. Trimming shortened V by 6 bases and J by 7 bases, and 7 bases separated the two germline ends. Here the CDR3 reads CASSLGNSPLHF. In DNA, the CDR3 is TGTGCCAGCTCCCTAGGAAATTCACCCCTCCACTTT.

The chain has TRBV19 and TRBJ2-2; 8 bases map to TRBD1. CDR1 is LNHDA, CDR2 SQIVND, per germline (reference sequence). CDR3 length equals 15 residues. With V trimmed by 3 bases and J by 0 bases, 0 bases remained unmatched. The CDR3 reads CASSMGQANTGELFF. CDR3 nucleotide sequence: TGTGCCAGTAGTATGGGACAGGCGAACACCGGGGAGCTGTTTTTT.

V gene TRBV28 combines with J gene TRBJ1-2, with 7 nucleotides matching TRBD1. The CDR3 length is 12 residues. The V gene's germline CDR1 is MDHEN and CDR2 SYDVKM. V lost 8 bases and J lost 4; bases outside the gene matches: 4. This CDR3 reads CASWTGSYGYTF. The CDR3 DNA reads as TGTGCCAGCTGGACAGGTAGCTATGGCTACACCTTC.

This clone has only a few counts. The V gene is TRBV29-1, the J gene TRBJ2-7; TRBD1 might be the D (5 bases). Germline assignment: CDR1 SQVTM and CDR2 ANQGSEA. V was pared by 4 bases and J by 2 bases, with 12 bases between. This CDR3 has 13 amino acids. The CDR3 DNA reads TGCAGCGTTGTAGGGGCGCAGGCCTACGAGCAGTACTTC. Translated: CSVVGAQAYEQYF.

The genes are TRBV7-2 and TRBJ2-1, with unresolved D. This CDR3 spans 15 amino acids. With 1 base removed from V and 0 bases from J, the gap between germline ends came to 7 bases. Germline CDR1 reads SGHTA; CDR2 reads FQGNSA. The CDR3 DNA reads as TGTGCCAGCAGCTTAGTCGACAACTCCTACAATGAGCAGTTCTTC. Protein sequence: CASSLVDNSYNEQFF.

In this sample, this clone turned up once. The J gene is TRBJ2-7, the V gene TRBV28; possible D gene TRBD1, 5 bases. The V gene's germline CDR1 is MDHEN and CDR2 SYDVKM. Trimming shortened V by 5 bases and J by 4 bases, and 9 bases separated the two germline ends. This CDR3 is built from 12 residues. In nucleotides, the CDR3 is TGTGCCAGCAGTCGACAGCCTTACGAGCAGTACTTC. Amino acids: CASSRQPYEQYF.

This clone was counted once. The J gene is TRBJ2-2, the V gene TRBV6-4; D possibly corresponds to TRBD2 (6 bases). Germline lookup yields CDR1 MRHNA and CDR2 SNTAGT. This CDR3 comprises 14 residues. Deletions cut 10 bases from V and 2 bases from J, with 14 bases between. DNA for the CDR3: TGTGCCACCAACCGGGACTTAAACACCGGGGAGCTGTTTTTT. It specifies CATNRDLNTGELFF.

This chain joins TRBV2 and TRBJ1-1; the match to TRBD1 covers 8 bases. The V and J ends lost 9 bases and 2 bases, in that order; junction bases with no gene match: 8. CDR1 and CDR2 (germline): SNHLY, FYNNEI. CDR3 length equals 14 residues. The CDR3 loop reads CASYHRGINTEAFF. In DNA, the CDR3 is TGTGCCAGTTACCACAGGGGGATAAACACTGAAGCTTTCTTT.

This clone has a handful of counts. The chain carries TRBV5-1 and TRBJ2-7; 9 nucleotides agree with TRBD1. V gave up 4 bases and J gave up 3 bases; unmatched junction bases: 5. The CDR3 is 14 amino acids. Per the germline V gene, CDR1 is SGHRS and CDR2 is YFSETQ. CDR3 nucleotide sequence: TGCGCCAGCAGCGTCCGGGACAGGGACTACGAGCAGTACTTC. Protein sequence: CASSVRDRDYEQYF.

The V and J genes are TRBV19 and TRBJ1-2; 10 bases are shared with TRBD1. V was pared by 3 bases and J by 2 bases, with 3 bases of the junction left unmatched. Looked up from germline, CDR1 is LNHDA and CDR2 is SQIVND (reference sequence). The CDR3 sequence is 15 residues long. CDR3 sequence (DNA): TGTGCCAGTAGTATCGCGGGACAGGGGAACTATGGCTACACCTTC. Amino acid sequence: CASSIAGQGNYGYTF.

The chain combines TRBV7-8 with TRBJ2-7; D is perhaps TRBD2 (6 bases). Germline assignment: CDR1 SGHVS and CDR2 FQNEAQ. CDR3 length: 14 residues. V shed 2 bases and J shed 2 bases, with 10 bases lying between them. CDR3 region: CASSLNSGAYEQYF. For the CDR3, the DNA is TGTGCCAGCAGCTTAAACTCGGGGGCCTACGAGCAGTACTTC.

This clone was observed a few times. The genes are TRBV7-3 and TRBJ1-6; the D gene is possibly TRBD1 (6 bases). V dropped 5 bases and J dropped 10 bases, with 21 bases sitting between them. Germline assignment: CDR1 SGHTA and CDR2 FQGTGA. This CDR3 contains 16 residues. The DNA for the CDR3 is TGTGCCAGCAGCCCCTGGGCCAGGGGCACCCCATCACCCCTCCACTTT. Translation gives CASSPWARGTPSPLHF.

The V gene is TRBV5-1, the J gene TRBJ2-3, with 10 bases lining up with TRBD2. The length of the CDR3 is 14 residues. With V trimmed by 1 base and J by 8 bases, 4 bases remained unmatched. The V gene's germline CDR1 is SGHRS and CDR2 YFSETQ. The CDR3 DNA follows: TGCGCCAGCAGCTTGACTAGCGGGGTGGGTACGCAGTATTTT. It yields the protein CASSLTSGVGTQYF.

The chain recombines TRBV11-2 with TRBJ2-3, with 11 bases identical to TRBD2. The germline V gene has CDR1 SGHAT and CDR2 FQNNGV. J lost 4 bases, V lost 1 base, and 4 bases had no gene match. The CDR3 extends over 16 amino acids. Here the CDR3 DNA reads TGTGCCAGCAGCTTAGCCGTAGCGGGGGGGCCAGATACGCAGTATTTT. It codes for CASSLAVAGGPDTQYF.

The chain joins TRBV4-3 to TRBJ2-7, with a tentative D call TRBD2 (5 bases). The CDR3 runs 18 residues. Trimming took 4 bases from V and 5 from J, leaving 27 bases between them. Germline V gene lookup returns CDR1 LGHNA and CDR2 YSLEER. The CDR3 coding sequence is TGCGCCAGCAGCCGGACTCGATATTTGGTCAGTCCAAGCAACGAGCAGTACTTC. It translates to CASSRTRYLVSPSNEQYF.

This rearrangement joins TRBV29-1 to TRBJ2-1, with D tentatively TRBD2 (5 bases). CDR1 SQVTM and CDR2 ANQGSEA come from the germline V gene. The V end was cut by 0 bases, the J end by 2 bases, with 5 bases between. The CDR3 sequence is 13 residues long. The CDR3 DNA follows: TGCAGCGTTGAAGAGCGGGCCTACAATGAGCAGTTCTTC. Encoded protein: CSVEERAYNEQFF.